The T cell receptor (beta chain) under discussion was sequenced for a study of cytomegalovirus exposure and HLA in healthy donors (dated by TCRdb to between 2016 and 2019). Notes on the research overall: An earlier analysis of 587 of the donors reported around 280 Gb of sequence data and 90 million to 120 million unique TCR beta sequences obtained from about 179 million T cells. The number of typed donors differed by locus: about 629-630 for A, B, C, DRB1 and DQB1; 500 to 550 for DQA1; 606 for DPA1; and about 450 for DPB1. Using immunosequencing, the study profiled T cell repertoires from about 650 subjects and related those repertoires to cytomegalovirus serostatus. A later genetic analysis used genome-wide SNP genotypes for about three fifths of the 666 donors, treating that subset as a discovery cohort. Besides the first cohort of 500 to 700 subjects, a separate validation cohort made up of roughly 130 different subjects was used. An earlier analysis of nearly 600 of the donors applied high-throughput TCR beta sequencing to assess whether each TCR beta V gene segment acted as functional or pseudogenic. An early release covering roughly 600 HLA-typed donors comprised about 300 gigabases of sequencing data and roughly 86 million unique TCR sequences. The study aimed to test whether signatures of past pathogen exposure could be identified by cataloging public T cell receptors. Donor age, sex, ethnicity and CMV serostatus were compiled alongside the repertoire data. All discovery cohort repertoires had been generated using a single sequencing platform. A later analysis re-analyzed previously published TCR beta repertoires from 500 to 700 donors and added high-resolution HLA genotyping to study TCR occurrence patterns. Rather than drawing on any new phenotypic data, the later analysis identified candidate immune exposures from TCR beta sequences and the way those sequences occurred across donors. To predict cytomegalovirus infection status, the study brought together high-throughput TCR immunosequencing, statistical association of individual TCRs with disease status, and machine learning. Several DR-DQ haplotypes were handled as single units for association and clustering, since linkage in the cohort was strong. Among some 410 genotyped donors of the cohort, an average of roughly 230,000 unique TCR beta nucleotide sequences was sequenced per donor, of which about 20% were non-productive. Of the roughly 400 genotyped donors, approximately 83% fell in the genetic ancestry cluster associated with self-reported Caucasian donors. HLA typing included class I and class II loci at four-digit resolution. Broader findings and caveats from the paper: The presence/absence analyses assumed that sequencing depth was roughly uniform across donors, and that assumption may not be true. The earlier analysis of some 540 of the donors excluded approximately 15 rarely observed V segments, including chromosome 9 orphons, because counts were too low. According to a later analysis, most CMV-associated TCR beta chains appeared to be HLA-restricted, and the HLA associations seemed to be driven largely by CMV exposure. A further reported finding was that TCR beta sequences accurately predicted the HLA-A and HLA-B alleles for most subjects in the first cohort. A later analysis found that TCR association rates varied across HLA loci, with DRB1 alleles showing the most associated TCRs and HLA-C alleles the fewest. According to a later genetic analysis, donors in an Asian-associated ancestry cluster had fewer N-insertions in productive TCRs than the roughly 700-donor mean. The 87-base-pair reads could not distinguish some IMGT-functional V segments, including TRBV6-2 and TRBV6-3, so those segments were excluded. The only immune exposure information available for the cohort was CMV serostatus. Assigning TCR associations to individual alleles was difficult when HLA alleles, especially DR and DQ, strongly co-occurred. The classifier was reported to diagnose cytomegalovirus status with high specificity and sensitivity in both the original and validation cohorts. The cohort was sequenced for TCR beta chains only, and without alpha or paired-chain data the features that could be detected were limited. The sequencing pipeline was judged likely to have produced a cluster of highly shared sequence variants as a technical artifact. Most TCR sequences were seen in very few donors, while some public TCRs were found in many individuals. Linkage disequilibrium might explain the correlated functional status among segregating V segments, but an unknown experimental factor could not be excluded. A few of the identified cytomegalovirus-associated TCR beta chains were confirmed in vitro to be specific for cytomegalovirus antigens. The study gave a list of some 150 TCR beta chains associated with cytomegalovirus. Several of the top co-occurrence clusters appeared to be linked to parvovirus B19, influenza, CMV and Epstein-Barr virus, according to a later analysis. In a later analysis, HLA-associated TCR beta chains showed more clonal expansion and lower generation probabilities than non-associated chains that were equally common. In a later analysis, 16,951 TCR beta sequences were associated with specific HLA alleles at a false discovery rate of 0.05. Because HLA typing was missing for some donors at each locus, association tests included only the typed subset. Broadly in line with IMGT annotations, most TCR beta V segments showed up in productive rearrangements about 90% or about 30% of the time in an earlier analysis of around 600 of the donors. V-gene and J-gene trimming of TCR beta chains was associated with a missense DCLRE1C variant in a later genetic analysis, and the association was replicated in an independent cohort. According to the authors, the approach could potentially be generalized to other disease states and immunological phenotypes.

Library construction relied on the immunoSEQ multiplex PCR assay. The multiplex PCR relied on a mix of 60 forward primers for TCR Vbeta segments and 13 reverse primers for TCR Jbeta segments. The CDR3 region of rearranged TCR beta genes was amplified from genomic DNA by a multiplex PCR assay. Amplified TCR beta libraries were sequenced as 87-base-pair reads on the Illumina HiSeq System. As for how the authors treated the data: Across the 666 repertoires, a later analysis counted roughly 77 million unique TCR beta chains, some 11 million of which were shared by at least two donors. A nearest-neighbor algorithm error-corrected the raw reads and collapsed the reads into unique sequences, merging closely related sequences to remove PCR and sequencing errors. To assign V, D and J gene segments, CDR3 sequences were aligned to IMGT reference sequences. Each retained sequence needed at least a six-nucleotide match to both a V gene segment and a J gene segment. A rearrangement was called productive if the CDR3 had no stop codons and remained in frame with V and J, and every other rearrangement was called non-productive. Following IMGT convention, CDR3 was defined as the stretch from the second conserved V-encoded cysteine to the conserved J-encoded phenylalanine. The earlier analysis of some 550 of the donors excluded any sequence lacking an unambiguous match to a single V gene segment. In an earlier analysis of approximately 560 of the donors, a V segment was called functional when productive rearrangements were above 56.7%, and segregating when the standard deviation between donors exceeded 5%. A statistical classification framework was built to diagnose cytomegalovirus status from the catalog of TCR beta chain sequences. A later analysis assigned V and J genes by comparing TCR nucleotide sequences with IMGT/GENE-DB human TR gene sequences. Using the TCRdist pipeline, a later analysis assigned CDR3 sequences along with most-parsimonious VDJ recombination scenarios. In a later analysis, every TCR beta chain was defined by the combination of its CDR3 amino acid sequence and its V-gene family, and reads without a unique V-gene family were dropped. As a way to deal with suspected cross-contamination and a sequencing artifact, a later analysis dropped under 600 nucleotide sequences that were highly shared and had low generation probability. For each public chain, a later analysis derived a clonal expansion index from normalized ranks of inferred template counts within each repertoire. Generation probabilities in a later analysis came from a VDJ recombination model fitted to out-of-frame rearrangements, and those results were checked against IGoR. In a later analysis, hypergeometric tests were used to score TCR-TCR, TCR-HLA and TCR-CMV co-occurrence, with a repertoire-size bias correction applied to TCR pairs. False discovery rates were estimated in a later analysis by permuting HLA or CMV assignments 20 times. In a later analysis, co-occurring TCRs were grouped with DBSCAN, and TCRdist sequence similarity was added when clustering was performed within HLA-allele-positive subsets. Co-occurrence clustering excluded repertoires with fewer than 30,000 or more than 120,000 public chains, plus five with anomalous nucleotide sharing. TCRdb re-hosts the immuneACCESS table, in-frame sequences only. Its copies lack some clones; in the studies checked, an unresolved V gene accounts for under half of them, and the cause for the rest is not known. Clone size and V and J calls were adopted from that table, with D and trimming inferred from the DNA. Recorded for this sample are 210,000 or so clones; around 80% of them occurred a single time. The ten largest clones take up approximately 0.47% of the sample.

Regarding this clone: Its recognized antigen is unknown. No base-level quality is on record; no much larger clone is a single base apart.

In total, more than 500 healthy bone marrow donors made up the cohort. At the time of sampling, all cohort members were nominally healthy, though unrecorded immune exposures were likely present. The donor was CMV seronegative and belonged to the group of around 400 seronegative cohort members. A peripheral blood sample was collected from each donor, and TCR beta sequencing was performed on peripheral blood mononuclear cells. Genomic DNA extraction from the blood cell samples was performed with the Qiagen DNeasy Blood Extraction Kit. The CDR1 and CDR2 encoded by the germline V gene (reference sequence) are GTSNPN and SVGIG. V and J lose 2 bases and 8 bases, and a span of 17 bases separates them. Inclusive of the bounding cysteine and phenylalanine, the CDR3 is 14 residues long. The retained sequence is limited to the CDR3, 42 bases, with the frame set at the first base.

The chain is encoded by TRBV30 joined to TRBJ2-3; possibly the D gene is TRBD2, per 5 matching bases. The specimen sequenced was PBMCs. The sequence was obtained from a boy aged 10-17 years in good health and CMV-seronegative. The nucleotide sequence is TGTGCCTGGAGTTGGCAAGCTTGGACTGGTACGCAGTATTTT. Its amino acids are CAWSWQAWTGTQYF. The CDR3 plus the reference TRBV30 and TRBJ2-3 genes for the other parts give the full variable domain: SQTIHQWPATLVQPVGSPLSLECTVEGTSNPNLYWYRQAAGRGLQLLFYSVGIGQISSEVPQNLSASRPQDRQFILSSKKLLLSDSGFYLCAWSWQAWTGTQYFGPGTRLTVL.